These T cell receptor beta chains were read from a single sample in a study of long-term antiretroviral therapy in people with HIV. Method: immunoSEQ multiplex PCR; TCRdb's copy keeps in-frame clones and lacks some. Of 33,000 or so clones listed, roughly 80% are singletons. The source material was unsorted PBMCs, sampled 0.3 years after starting antiretroviral therapy. Source of these receptors: a man between 18 and 29 years old with HIV. Both conserved end residues are part of each CDR3. D genes are given only for firm matches. The size of a clone is reported for some rows only, either as once, few or many, or as a class for expanded clones.

V gene	J gene	clone size	D gene	CDR3 protein	CDR3 DNA
TRBV10-2	TRBJ2-7	.	.	CASSESSYEQYF	TGCGCCAGCAGTGAGTCTAGCTACGAGCAGTACTTC
TRBV11-2	TRBJ2-2	.	TRBD2	CASSLSVRGLVTGELFF	TGTGCCAGCAGCTTAAGTGTTCGGGGACTAGTTACCGGGGAGCTGTTTTTT
TRBV30	TRBJ2-2	.	.	CAWSGVPGTPRELFF	TGTGCCTGGAGTGGGGTCCCAGGGACCCCCAGGGAGCTGTTTTTT
TRBV7-3	TRBJ1-2	.	TRBD1	CASSPTGVMGYGYTF	TGTGCCAGCAGCCCAACAGGGGTCATGGGCTATGGCTACACCTTC
TRBV7-3	TRBJ2-1	.	TRBD2	CASSLGTSGSNEQFF	TGTGCCAGCAGCTTAGGGACTAGCGGGAGCAATGAGCAGTTCTTC
TRBV11-2	TRBJ2-7	.	.	CASSLGRGYEQYF	TGTGCCAGCAGCTTGGGACGGGGCTACGAGCAGTACTTC
TRBV5-1	TRBJ2-1	.	TRBD1	CASSLGGGRSNEQFF	TGCGCCAGCAGCTTGGGAGGGGGCCGATCCAATGAGCAGTTCTTC
TRBV4-1	TRBJ2-5	.	.	CASSQNGLETQYF	TGCGCCAGCAGCCAAAATGGGCTGGAGACCCAGTACTTC
TRBV9	TRBJ2-7	.	.	CASSVGGSASSYEQYF	TGTGCCAGCAGCGTAGGAGGTAGCGCAAGCTCCTACGAGCAGTACTTC
TRBV7-9	TRBJ1-1	.	TRBD1	CASSPQTGRTEAFF	TGTGCCAGCAGCCCTCAGACAGGGCGAACTGAAGCTTTCTTT
TRBV19	TRBJ2-7	.	.	CASSPRGQSSYEQYF	TGTGCCAGTAGTCCCCGGGGCCAGAGCTCCTACGAGCAGTACTTC
TRBV18	TRBJ2-2	few	.	CASSPADTNTGELFF	TGTGCCAGCTCACCCGCGGACACGAACACCGGGGAGCTGTTTTTT
TRBV28	TRBJ2-7	.	.	CASSLPYVTDEQYF	TGTGCCAGCAGCCTCCCTTATGTTACGGACGAGCAGTACTTC
TRBV6-5	TRBJ1-4	.	.	CASSYSPGRNEKLFF	TGTGCCAGCAGTTACTCGCCAGGCCGTAATGAAAAACTGTTTTTT
TRBV5-5	TRBJ1-5	.	.	CASRLGGSVNQPQHF	TGTGCCAGCAGGCTGGGGGGGTCCGTCAATCAGCCCCAGCATTTT
TRBV29-1	TRBJ1-1	once	.	CSVEEGMNTEAFF	TGCAGCGTTGAGGAGGGGATGAACACTGAAGCTTTCTTT
TRBV6-1	TRBJ2-4	.	TRBD2	CASSEDERGNSIQYF	TGTGCCAGCAGTGAAGATGAGCGGGGTAACAGCATTCAGTACTTC
TRBV5-1	TRBJ2-7	.	TRBD1	CASSWIITGVYEQYF	TGCGCCAGCAGCTGGATAATAACAGGGGTCTACGAGCAGTACTTC
TRBV27	TRBJ2-7	.	.	CASSLKFGGLSFYEQYF	TGTGCCAGCAGTTTAAAGTTTGGGGGCCTTAGCTTCTACGAGCAGTACTTC
TRBV4-3	TRBJ1-1	.	.	CASSQFSSGDLNTEAFF	TGCGCCAGCAGCCAATTCTCCAGCGGGGACTTGAACACTGAAGCTTTCTTT
TRBV29-1	TRBJ2-1	.	TRBD1	CSVEGQGGNEQFF	TGCAGCGTTGAGGGACAGGGAGGCAATGAGCAGTTCTTC
TRBV10-2	TRBJ2-1	.	TRBD2	CASKPGTSGSHEQFF	TGCGCCAGCAAACCAGGGACTAGCGGGAGCCATGAGCAGTTCTTC
TRBV18	TRBJ2-1	.	.	CASSPQTGSYNEQFF	TGTGCCAGCTCACCCCAAACAGGGTCCTACAATGAGCAGTTCTTC
TRBV20-1	TRBJ1-2	.	.	CSVPDGYGYTF	TGCAGTGTTCCGGACGGCTATGGCTACACCTTC
TRBV7-9	TRBJ2-7	.	TRBD1	CASSSLAGQGVEQYF	TGTGCCAGCAGCTCCCTGGCAGGACAGGGTGTCGAGCAGTACTTC
TRBV5-1	TRBJ1-1	few	.	CASSLERKSEAFF	TGCGCCAGCAGCTTGGAGAGGAAATCTGAAGCTTTCTTT
TRBV9	TRBJ1-1	once	.	CASSVQGWTEAFF	TGTGCCAGCAGCGTTCAGGGGTGGACTGAAGCTTTCTTT
TRBV19	TRBJ1-1	.	.	CASSIGGVGTEAFF	TGTGCCAGTAGTATAGGGGGGGTCGGCACTGAAGCTTTCTTT
TRBV10-3	TRBJ1-5	few	.	CAISEVSVNQPQHF	TGTGCCATCAGTGAGGTGTCAGTTAATCAGCCCCAGCATTTT
TRBV7-7	TRBJ1-3	few	.	CASSPNQGNTIYF	TGTGCTAGCAGCCCCAACCAGGGAAACACCATATATTTT
TRBV6-6	TRBJ2-7	.	.	CASRPPGSSYEQYF	TGTGCCAGCAGACCCCCGGGCAGCTCCTACGAGCAGTACTTC
TRBV11-2	TRBJ2-1	few	TRBD2	CASSRSAGAVNEQFF	TGTGCCAGCAGCCGTTCGGCGGGAGCGGTCAATGAGCAGTTCTTC
TRBV10-3	TRBJ2-5	.	.	CAISGAPGREETQYF	TGTGCCATCAGTGGGGCACCGGGACGCGAAGAGACCCAGTACTTC
TRBV28	TRBJ1-5	.	.	CASGYGQPQHF	TGTGCCAGCGGGTATGGTCAGCCCCAGCATTTT
TRBV10-1	TRBJ2-3	.	.	CASSEVTDTQYF	TGCGCCAGCAGTGAGGTTACGGATACGCAGTATTTT